Each of the 8 T cell receptor beta chains below was sequenced from the same sample in a study of T cells after yellow fever vaccination (dated by TCRdb to between 2018 and 2020). The method was 5' RACE. Sequencing was carried out with an Illumina HiSeq 2500. Using fastp trimming at Q25 and MiXCR clonotype assembly, TCRdb reanalyzed the public sequencing data and kept in-frame beta chains. All rows with the same CDR3 protein become a single entry with the most common DNA and genes. In all, the sample holds about 330,000 distinct CDR3 sequences, and approximately 7% of those were seen once. About a sixth of the sample is taken by the ten largest. In the paper's terms, the treatment or condition label means: live attenuated yellow fever vaccine strain. Material: PBMCs, obtained more than 40 days after the first yellow fever vaccination. The receptor source for this set is a man aged 18 to 35 who received the YFV17D yellow fever vaccine.

The CDR3 sequence: CASSLEGNGYEQYF. CDR3 bases: TGTGCCAGCAGCTTAGAAGGTAACGGCTACGAGCAGTACTTC. The chain is built from TRBV7-2 and TRBJ2-7; D gene ambiguous. V dropped 1 base and J dropped 3 bases, with 10 bases sitting between them. Germline V gene lookup returns CDR1 SGHTA and CDR2 FQGNSA. CDR3 length: 14 residues.

This clonotype was detected only a few times. The CDR3 spells CAWSSGGGYEQYF. The DNA of the CDR3 is TGTGCCTGGAGTTCGGGCGGAGGTTACGAGCAGTACTTC. The gene calls are TRBV30 and TRBJ2-7; D is perhaps TRBD2 (5 bases). The CDR3 length is 13 residues. Trimming took off 2 bases at V and 4 bases at J, with 12 bases between the two ends. The germline V gene has CDR1 GTSNPN and CDR2 SVGIG (reference sequence).

This chain uses TRBV20-1 with TRBJ2-1; weak D call: TRBD2 (6 bases). This CDR3 is 14 amino acids long. CDR1 DFQATT and CDR2 SNEGSKA come from the germline V gene (reference sequence). Deletions cut 5 bases from V and 0 bases from J, with 11 bases between. The CDR3 DNA follows: TGCAGTGCTGGAGGGGCAAGCTCCTACAATGAGCAGTTCTTC. Protein: CSAGGASSYNEQFF.

This clonotype appeared a few times. This CDR3 reads CASSYFPRAGELFF. The CDR3 DNA follows: TGTGCCAGCAGTTACTTTCCCCGGGCCGGGGAGCTGTTTTTT. This chain links TRBV6-2 or TRBV6-3 with TRBJ2-2; D unresolved. Germline V lookup: CDR1 MNHEY, CDR2 SVGEGT. V lost 1 base, J lost 6 bases, and 9 bases lay in between. The CDR3 is made up of 14 amino acids.

V and J are TRBV7-6 and TRBJ2-5; no definite D call. The V gene's germline CDR1 is SGHVS and CDR2 FNYEAQ. The V end lost 0 bases, the J end lost 4 bases, and 9 bases lay between the germline ends. This CDR3 comprises 14 residues. CDR3 nucleotides: TGTGCCAGCAGCTTAGCTATAGATGGAGAGACCCAGTACTTC. Translation: CASSLAIDGETQYF.

The CDR3 nucleotides read TGCGCCAGCAGCTTCAGGGGAGAGACTGAAAAACTGTTTTTT. This sequence encodes CASSFRGETEKLFF. The chain carries TRBV5-1 and TRBJ1-4, with TRBD1 as a possible D gene (6 bases). V lost 2 bases and J lost 7, with 12 bases in between. CDR3 length equals 14 residues. The germline CDR1 and CDR2 sequences are SGHRS and YFSETQ.

The sample holds many counts of this clonotype. V and J are TRBV7-6 and TRBJ2-4; D is unresolved. Deletions cut 2 bases from V and 2 bases from J, with 13 bases between. The germline CDR1 and CDR2 sequences are SGHVS and FNYEAQ. The CDR3 runs to 16 residues. The CDR3 here is CASSLFASTTKNIQYF. CDR3 coding DNA: TGTGCCAGCAGCTTATTCGCATCTACGACCAAAAACATTCAGTACTTC.

This chain joins TRBV18 and TRBJ2-1; TRBD1 matches 7 bases. From germline, CDR1 is KGHSH and CDR2 LQKENI. J lost 3 bases, V lost 0 bases, and 5 bases had no gene match. CDR3 length: 16 amino acids. DNA for the CDR3: TGTGCCAGCTCACCACCAGGGGGCAGTTACTACAATGAGCAGTTCTTC. This codes for CASSPPGGSYYNEQFF. The full variable domain, rest sourced from reference TRBV18 and TRBJ2-1, is NAGVMQNPRHLVRRRGQEARLRCSPMKGHSHVYWYRQLPEEGLKFMVYLQKENIIDESGMPKERFSAEFPKEGPSILRIQQVVRGDSAAYFCASSPPGGSYYNEQFFGPGTRLTVL.